This TCR beta chain was identified in a study of shared clonotypes between healthy human individuals. Study-level points and caveats: Only a few donors were included, so the genetic and exposure-history diversity represented was limited. Among non-shared clonotypes, generation probabilities were lower than among those shared by all four donors.

CD45RO-negative CD8 cells positively selected for CCR7 made up the naive population, which excluded terminally differentiated effector memory CD45RA+ cells. On this clone itself: Its matching antigen is unknown.

This CDR3 is 15 amino acids long. Germline CDR1 LNHDA, CDR2 SQIVND (reference sequence). V lost 6 bases to trimming and J lost 0 bases, with 14 bases between them. DNA at 200 ng, around 30,000 T cell genomes, went into sorted-subset replicate PCRs. Only in-frame clones appear in the TCRdb table, and some are missing; sequencing was by immunoSEQ multiplex PCR. This table has about 2.1 million clones, roughly 91% appearing once. This chain links TRBV19 with TRBJ1-1; the D gene is possibly TRBD1 (6 bases). The sequenced material came from naive CD8+ T cells from PBMCs. The TCR comes from a man younger than 30 in good health. Some clones in this sample may be carry-over from other donors' samples. The CDR3 here is CASSPRGALNTEAFF. CDR3 nucleotide sequence: TGTGCCAGTAGCCCCAGGGGAGCTCTGAACACTGAAGCTTTCTTT.